This record concerns one TCR beta chain sequence. Its antigen is currently unknown. This record comes from a study of cytomegalovirus exposure and HLA in healthy donors. V lost 2 bases to trimming and J lost 0 bases, with 11 bases between them. Germline V gives CDR1 MNHEY, CDR2 SMNVEV (reference sequence). This CDR3 comprises 16 residues. Amplification used 60 Vbeta primers and 13 Jbeta primers. Measured with immunoSEQ multiplex PCR; TCRdb has only the in-frame clones, and not every one. The table has over 150,000 clones, roughly 79% seen once. Whole-study findings and limits: Researchers reported in a later analysis that common viral pathogens appeared linked to several top clusters. Association of a missense DCLRE1C variant with TCR beta V- and J-gene trimming was reported in a later analysis. Another analysis was done later, and it associated over 15,000 TCR beta sequences with HLA alleles at 0.05 false discovery rate.

Sequencing used PBMCs. This receptor was taken from a man between 18 and 29 years old in good health and CMV-seronegative. The V gene is TRBV27, the J gene TRBJ1-5; D is unresolved. The CDR3 loop reads CASSLLGPYSNQPQHF. CDR3 DNA: TGTGCCAGCAGTTTACTAGGCCCTTATAGCAATCAGCCCCAGCATTTT.